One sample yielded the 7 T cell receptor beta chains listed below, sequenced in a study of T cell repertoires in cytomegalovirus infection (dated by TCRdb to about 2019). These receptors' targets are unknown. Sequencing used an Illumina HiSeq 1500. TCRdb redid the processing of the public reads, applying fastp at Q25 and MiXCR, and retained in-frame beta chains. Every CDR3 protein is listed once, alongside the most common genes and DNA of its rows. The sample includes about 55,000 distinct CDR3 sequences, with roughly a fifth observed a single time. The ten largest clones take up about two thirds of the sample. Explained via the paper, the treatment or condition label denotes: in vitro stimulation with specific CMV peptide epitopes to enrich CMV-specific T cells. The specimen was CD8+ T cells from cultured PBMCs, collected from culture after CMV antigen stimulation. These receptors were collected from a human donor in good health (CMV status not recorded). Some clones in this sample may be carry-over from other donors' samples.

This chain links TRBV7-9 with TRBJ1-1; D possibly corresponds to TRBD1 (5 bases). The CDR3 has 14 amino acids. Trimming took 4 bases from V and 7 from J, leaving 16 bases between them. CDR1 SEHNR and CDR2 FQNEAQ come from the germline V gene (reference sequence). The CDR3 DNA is TGTGCCAGCAGCTCCCCCGGGAGGGGATTTGAAGCTTTCTTT. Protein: CASSSPGRGFEAFF.

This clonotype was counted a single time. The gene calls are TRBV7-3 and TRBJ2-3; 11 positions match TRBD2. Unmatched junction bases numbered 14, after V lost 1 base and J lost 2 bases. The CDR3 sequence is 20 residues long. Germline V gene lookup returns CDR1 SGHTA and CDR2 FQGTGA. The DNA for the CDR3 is TGTGCCAGCAGCTTAAAGGGTATGGGGACTAGCGGATTTCCCACAGATACGCAGTATTTT. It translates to CASSLKGMGTSGFPTDTQYF.

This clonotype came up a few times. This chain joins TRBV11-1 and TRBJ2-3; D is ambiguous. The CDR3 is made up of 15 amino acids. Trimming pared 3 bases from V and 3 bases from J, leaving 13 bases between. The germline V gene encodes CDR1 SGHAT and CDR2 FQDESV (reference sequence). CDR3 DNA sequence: TGTGCCAGCAGCTTCTGGACCCCCGAGACAGATACGCAGTATTTT. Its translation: CASSFWTPETDTQYF. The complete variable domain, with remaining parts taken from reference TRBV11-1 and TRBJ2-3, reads EAEVAQSPRYKITEKSQAVAFWCDPISGHATLYWYRQILGQGPELLVQFQDESVVDDSQLPKDRFSAERLKGVDSTLKIQPAELGDSAMYLCASSFWTPETDTQYFGPGTRLTVL.

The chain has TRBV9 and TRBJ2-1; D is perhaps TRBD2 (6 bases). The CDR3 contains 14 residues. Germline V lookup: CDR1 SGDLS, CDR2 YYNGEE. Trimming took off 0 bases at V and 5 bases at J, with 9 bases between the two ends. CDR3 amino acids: CASSVESGDNEQFF. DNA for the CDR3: TGTGCCAGCAGCGTAGAGTCGGGGGACAATGAGCAGTTCTTC.

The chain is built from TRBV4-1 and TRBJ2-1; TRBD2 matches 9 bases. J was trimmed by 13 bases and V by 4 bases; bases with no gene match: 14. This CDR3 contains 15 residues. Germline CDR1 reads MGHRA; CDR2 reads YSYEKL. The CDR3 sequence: CASSPYTSLAGHQFF. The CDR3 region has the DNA TGCGCCAGCAGCCCTTATACGTCACTAGCGGGCCACCAGTTCTTC.

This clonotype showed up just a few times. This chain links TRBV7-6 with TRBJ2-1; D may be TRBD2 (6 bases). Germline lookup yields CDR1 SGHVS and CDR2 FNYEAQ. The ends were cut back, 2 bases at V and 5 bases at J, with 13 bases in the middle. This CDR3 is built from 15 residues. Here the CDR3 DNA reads TGTGCCAGCAGCTTATGGACTACCGGGGACAATGAGCAGTTCTTC. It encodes CASSLWTTGDNEQFF.

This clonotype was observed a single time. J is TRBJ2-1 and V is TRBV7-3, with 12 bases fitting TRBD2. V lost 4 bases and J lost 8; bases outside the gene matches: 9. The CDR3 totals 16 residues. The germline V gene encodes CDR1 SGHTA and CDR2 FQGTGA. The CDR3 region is CASSCPLAGGGDEQFF. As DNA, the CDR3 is TGTGCCAGCAGCTGCCCACTAGCGGGAGGTGGCGATGAGCAGTTCTTC.